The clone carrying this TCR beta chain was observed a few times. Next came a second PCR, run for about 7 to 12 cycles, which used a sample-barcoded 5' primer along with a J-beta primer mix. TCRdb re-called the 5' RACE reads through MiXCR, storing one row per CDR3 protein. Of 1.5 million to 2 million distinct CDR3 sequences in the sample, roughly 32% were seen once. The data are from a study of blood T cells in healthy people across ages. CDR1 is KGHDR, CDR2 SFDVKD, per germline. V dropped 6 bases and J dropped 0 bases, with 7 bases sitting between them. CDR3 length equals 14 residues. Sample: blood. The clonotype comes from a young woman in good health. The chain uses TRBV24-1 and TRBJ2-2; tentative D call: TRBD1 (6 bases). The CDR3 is CATSSGANTGELFF. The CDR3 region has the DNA TGTGCCACCAGTTCAGGGGCGAACACCGGGGAGCTGTTTTTT.